Here is one TCR beta chain with its context. The antigen is not known. Synthesis of TCR beta cDNA was carried out from about 540 ng total RNA with a constant-region primer. It was through three nested multiplex PCR rounds of slightly modified ARM-PCR that TCR beta libraries arose. Forward primers for TRBV1-TRBV30 and a C-beta reverse primer served the first two PCR rounds, at 10 cycles each. TCRdb fed the multiplex PCR reads into MiXCR, producing one record per CDR3 protein. The sample records almost 200,000 distinct CDR3 sequences, around three fifths being singletons. The germline gives CDR1 SGHAT, CDR2 FQDESV (reference sequence). This CDR3 comprises 14 residues. Researchers drew blood RNA from unsorted whole blood and extracted germline DNA as well. No patient had received treatment, and all had chronic HBV infection. This sample was taken from a study of tumor-infiltrating lymphocytes in primary liver carcinoma. Study details: The five patients, who were men and women, ranged in age from 30 to 69 years. Overall study results and limits: The study found tumor-adjacent and tumor-blood pairs overlapped less than tumor region pairs. CD4+ and CD8+ repertoires could not be compared in these unsorted bulk samples.

The chain uses TRBV11-1 and TRBJ2-4; 7 bases line up with TRBD1. This clonotype originated in a woman aged 55-69 years with primary liver carcinoma and hepatitis B virus infection. Sequencing was done on a sample of peripheral blood. CDR3 region: CDSSPRQGLNIQYF. The CDR3 DNA reads TGTGACAGTAGCCCTCGACAGGGTCTGAACATTCAGTACTTC.